Listed below are T cell receptor beta chains from one sample, sequenced in a study of T-cell reconstitution after alpha-beta-depleted transplantation in children. TCRdb used MiXCR to reprocess the PCR reads, holding one entry per CDR3 protein. Here the sample spans fewer than 700,000 distinct CDR3 sequences, under 25% being singletons. Sequences were derived from PBMCs, mostly from graft donor cells, sampled 360 days after TCRalphabeta/CD19-depleted stem cell transplant. All receptors derive from a boy in the first two years of life who had a stem cell transplant for acute myeloid leukemia, so the T cells may come from the graft donor. CDR3s include the opening cysteine and the closing phenylalanine or tryptophan. Fields, in order: V gene, D gene, J gene, clone size, CDR3 protein, CDR3 DNA. A D gene is named only where the DNA matches it firmly. The size entry is marked missing in some rows and otherwise reads once, few, many or a size class.

TRBV28	TRBD1	TRBJ1-2	.	CATGQGNLYGYTF	TGTGCCACGGGACAGGGCAATCTCTATGGCTACACCTTC
TRBV20-1	.	TRBJ1-5	.	CSALQGSQPQHF	TGCAGTGCCCTCCAGGGGAGTCAGCCCCAGCATTTT
TRBV20-1	.	TRBJ2-1	many	CSARDLPGYEQFF	TGCAGTGCTAGAGATCTCCCGGGGTATGAGCAGTTCTTC
TRBV4-3	TRBD1	TRBJ2-3	.	CASSQGTGITDTQYF	TGCGCCAGCAGCCAGGGGACAGGGATTACAGATACGCAGTATTTT
TRBV10-3	.	TRBJ2-5	.	CATSGHPQETQYF	TGTGCCACAAGCGGCCACCCCCAAGAGACCCAGTACTTC
TRBV5-5	TRBD1	TRBJ1-1	.	CASSSAGQGPAFF	TGTGCCAGCAGCTCGGCGGGACAGGGGCCGGCTTTCTTT
TRBV5-6	TRBD1	TRBJ1-1	few	CASSYTGDDEAFF	TGTGCCAGCAGCTATACAGGGGACGATGAAGCTTTCTTT
TRBV29-1	TRBD2	TRBJ2-1	few	CSVRTQLAVSSYNEQFF	TGCAGCGTGAGGACCCAACTAGCGGTTAGCTCCTACAATGAGCAGTTCTTC
TRBV5-1	.	TRBJ2-4	.	CASSLGMGPDIQYF	TGCGCCAGCAGCTTAGGGATGGGGCCGGACATTCAGTACTTC
TRBV5-1	.	TRBJ1-5	many	CASSLMPNQPQHF	TGCGCCAGCAGCTTGATGCCGAATCAGCCCCAGCATTTT
TRBV15	.	TRBJ2-5	.	CATRSVEETQYF	TGTGCCACCAGGAGCGTGGAGGAGACCCAGTACTTC
TRBV10-2	TRBD1	TRBJ2-2	many	CASRDGQVLNTGELFF	TGCGCCAGCAGGGACGGACAGGTCCTGAACACCGGGGAGCTGTTTTTT
TRBV29-1	.	TRBJ2-5	many	CSVVGDSSRPQYF	TGCAGCGTTGTGGGGGACTCCTCCCGGCCCCAGTACTTC
TRBV5-1	TRBD2	TRBJ2-3	many	CASSYLSGGPDTQYF	TGCGCCAGCAGCTACCTTAGCGGGGGACCAGATACGCAGTATTTT
TRBV12-3/TRBV12-4	TRBD1	TRBJ1-5	many	CASRPPLHRGGSNQPQHF	TGTGCCAGCAGACCTCCTCTCCACAGGGGAGGGAGCAATCAGCCCCAGCATTTT
TRBV5-1	.	TRBJ1-3	.	CASSPSRGARAGNTIYF	TGCGCCAGCAGCCCGAGTCGGGGGGCTCGGGCTGGAAACACCATATATTTT
TRBV3-1	.	TRBJ2-5	many	CASSQEGRETQYF	TGTGCCAGCAGCCAAGAAGGGCGAGAGACCCAGTACTTC
TRBV12-3/TRBV12-4	.	TRBJ2-3	.	CASSPEWGSSTDTQYF	TGTGCCAGCAGCCCTGAGTGGGGGTCTAGCACAGATACGCAGTATTTT
TRBV20-1	TRBD1	TRBJ2-7	many	CSARRTGTVAYEQYF	TGCAGTGCTCGTAGAACCGGGACAGTCGCCTACGAGCAGTACTTC
TRBV5-5	.	TRBJ1-3	.	CASSLDPGSSGNTIYF	TGTGCCAGCAGCTTGGATCCGGGATCTTCTGGAAACACCATATATTTT
TRBV27	.	TRBJ2-7	.	CASSLYASLYYEQYF	TGTGCCAGCAGTTTATATGCCTCCCTATACTACGAGCAGTACTTC
TRBV7-9	TRBD1	TRBJ2-1	many	CASSPRDRGSDEQFF	TGTGCCAGCAGCCCCCGGGACAGGGGATCCGATGAGCAGTTCTTC
TRBV23-1	.	TRBJ2-7	.	CASTYWGDTYTYEQYF	TGCGCCAGCACCTACTGGGGGGACACTTATACCTACGAGCAGTACTTC
TRBV7-2	.	TRBJ2-7	few	CASSLGRGGATYEQYF	TGTGCCAGCAGCTTGGGAAGGGGGGGGGCGACCTACGAGCAGTACTTC